A single sample is the source of the 21 T cell receptor beta chains below, sequenced in a study of beta chain features in type 1 diabetes. Reverse transcription of all isolated RNA meant that expressed TCRB transcripts were sequenced. Here immunoSEQ multiplex PCR was the method, and the copy in TCRdb shows in-frame clones only, minus some. The profile covers about 39,000 clones, with approximately 50% appearing a single time and under 0.9% taken by the ten largest. The sample consisted of central memory CD4+ T cells from blood. These receptors were obtained from a woman aged 18-29 years in good health.

This clone turned up a few times. The V and J genes are TRBV5-4 and TRBJ2-1; tentative D call: TRBD1 (6 bases). CDR1 and CDR2 (germline): SGHNT, YYREEE (reference sequence). CDR3 size: 14 residues. V was cut by 10 bases and J by 4 bases, with 18 bases left in between. CDR3 bases: TGTGCCGCCCACCCTCAAAGGGGGTACAATGAGCAGTTCTTC. Its translation: CAAHPQRGYNEQFF.

The chain recombines TRBV2 with TRBJ2-7, with D possibly TRBD2 on 5 matching bases. CDR3 length: 15 amino acids. Germline CDR1 reads SNHLY; CDR2 reads FYNNEI. Trimming took 2 bases from V and 2 from J, leaving 13 bases between them. As DNA, the CDR3 is TGTGCCAGCAGTGAAAGAGGCCAGAGGGCCTACGAGCAGTACTTC. Protein sequence: CASSERGQRAYEQYF.

This clone was counted between two and nine times. In the same sample, other DNA sequences code for this CDR3. The V gene is TRBV18, the J gene TRBJ1-1, with unresolved D. V was cut by 3 bases and J by 1 base, with 9 bases left in between. Germline V gene data show CDR1 as KGHSH and CDR2 as LQKENI. The CDR3 is 14 residues long. The CDR3, as DNA: TGTGCCAGCTCACCCTCGGGAGGGAACACTGAAGCTTTCTTT. Translated, it gives CASSPSGGNTEAFF.

A word on this clone: The germline gene is not matched at one end of the junction; a read error may be the cause. The chain joins TRBV7-9 to TRBJ2-7; TRBD1 agrees at 9 bases. The germline CDR1 and CDR2 sequences are SEHNR and FQNEAQ (reference sequence). There are 14 residues in the CDR3. The CDR3 here is CASSFTGGSHEQYF. In DNA, the CDR3 is TGTGCCAGCAGCTTCACAGGGGGCTCCCACGAGCAGTACTTC.

This clone was counted once. V and J are TRBV19 and TRBJ2-7, with 10 bases lining up with TRBD1. The trim removed 4 bases at V and 4 bases at J, leaving 10 bases unmatched. The CDR3 extends over 16 amino acids. Germline V CDR1 and CDR2: LNHDA, SQIVND (reference sequence). CDR3 DNA sequence: TGTGCCAGTAGTAGATCACTGGGACAGGGGATTTACGAGCAGTACTTC. Its protein is CASSRSLGQGIYEQYF.

The rearrangement joins TRBV6-1 to TRBJ2-3; D is unresolved. The germline V and J ends were trimmed by 11 bases and 2 bases, with 11 bases remaining between them. CDR1 is MNHNS and CDR2 is SASEGT in the germline V gene. This CDR3 is built from 12 residues. In DNA form, the CDR3 reads TGTGCCGCCTCACTGCACACAGATACGCAGTATTTT. Protein: CAASLHTDTQYF.

The chain has TRBV6-5 and TRBJ2-3; perhaps TRBD2 as D (6 bases). The CDR3 runs to 15 residues. Germline CDR1 is MNHEY and CDR2 is SVGAGI. The V and J ends lost 2 bases and 6 bases respectively, with 15 bases between them. CDR3: CASSYAAGLEDTQYF. Written as DNA, the CDR3 is TGTGCCAGCAGTTACGCAGCGGGTCTAGAGGATACGCAGTATTTT.

The rearrangement links TRBV18 to TRBJ2-7; a weak D match, TRBD1 (6 bases). Trimming left V 3 bases short and J 5 bases short, with 11 bases between. The CDR3 contains 13 residues. Germline-derived CDR1 and CDR2 are KGHSH and LQKENI. The CDR3 DNA reads TGTGCCAGCTCACCCATTACAGGGAACGAGCAGTACTTC. Amino acid sequence: CASSPITGNEQYF.

The chain recombines TRBV19 with TRBJ1-6; 7 positions agree with TRBD1. Germline CDR1 and CDR2: LNHDA and SQIVND (reference sequence). CDR3 length: 14 residues. V gave up 10 bases and J gave up 12 bases; unmatched junction bases: 15. For the CDR3, the DNA is TGTGCCACCACTCGCGAGACAGGGTACCAACCCCTCCACTTT. The encoded protein is CATTRETGYQPLHF. Full variable domain (missing parts from reference TRBV19 and TRBJ1-6): DGGITQSPKYLFRKEGQNVTLSCEQNLNHDAMYWYRQDPGQGLRLIYYSQIVNDFQKGDIAEGYSVSREKKESFPLTVTSAQKNPTAFYLCATTRETGYQPLHFGNGTRLTVT.

This clone has more than one count but fewer than ten. The chain joins TRBV2 to TRBJ2-5, with unresolved D. The closer fit of TRBJ2-7 to the DNA end suggests the J call may be wrong. This CDR3 contains 11 residues. Germline V lookup: CDR1 SNHLY, CDR2 FYNNEI. In DNA, the CDR3 is TGTGCCAGCAAAGAAGCCTACGAGCAGTACTTC. Its translation is CASKEAYEQYF.

The V gene is TRBV5-1, the J gene TRBJ1-5, with 8 positions matching TRBD1. Germline CDR1 and CDR2: SGHRS and YFSETQ. Germline trimming cut 3 bases from V and 6 bases from J; bases unmatched to any gene: 8. The CDR3 is made up of 15 amino acids. CDR3: CASSSQGALGQPQHF. The CDR3 bases are TGCGCCAGCAGCTCTCAGGGGGCCTTAGGTCAGCCCCAGCATTTT.

The V and J genes are TRBV19 and TRBJ2-1, with D perhaps matching TRBD1 (5 bases). Germline CDR1 and CDR2: LNHDA and SQIVND (reference sequence). The V and J ends lost 9 bases and 4 bases respectively, with 16 bases between them. The CDR3 is 14 residues long. The CDR3 sequence is CASREAGPYNEQFF. CDR3 coding DNA: TGTGCCAGCAGGGAAGCCGGGCCTTACAATGAGCAGTTCTTC. The variable domain in full, completed from reference TRBV19 and TRBJ2-1, reads DGGITQSPKYLFRKEGQNVTLSCEQNLNHDAMYWYRQDPGQGLRLIYYSQIVNDFQKGDIAEGYSVSREKKESFPLTVTSAQKNPTAFYLCASREAGPYNEQFFGPGTRLTVL.

A few counts support this clone. The sample has other DNA sequences that encode this CDR3 too. This chain connects TRBV7-3 to TRBJ2-1; 8 nucleotides align to TRBD1. The germline V gene has CDR1 SGHTA and CDR2 FQGTGA. The CDR3 spans 15 residues. The J segment lost 6 bases and the V segment lost 5 bases, leaving 9 bases of the junction unmatched. The CDR3 DNA follows: TGTGCCAGCAGCCTCAGTGGACAGGGTGCCAATGAGCAGTTCTTC. Its protein is CASSLSGQGANEQFF.

This clone was observed a single time. The V and J genes are TRBV7-6 and TRBJ1-1, with 7 bases matching TRBD1. The length of the CDR3 is 14 residues. Trimming removed 5 bases from V and 3 bases from J; junction bases left unmatched: 6. Germline CDR1 is SGHVS and CDR2 is FNYEAQ. CDR3 DNA: TGTGCCAGCAGCACATGGACAGGCCACACTGAAGCTTTCTTT. It is translated as CASSTWTGHTEAFF.

The chain employs TRBV25-1 and TRBJ2-7, with TRBD1 matching over 7 bases. After removal of 3 bases from V and 2 bases from J, the junction contained 13 bases not matched to a gene. Germline CDR1 MGHDK, CDR2 SYGVNS. This CDR3 region has 17 residues. CDR3 nucleotides: TGTGCCAGCAGTGAGCCTCCTCAGACAGGGAATACCTACGAGCAGTACTTC. Residues: CASSEPPQTGNTYEQYF.

The rearrangement uses TRBV19 and TRBJ2-6; D possibly corresponds to TRBD2 (6 bases). CDR3 size: 16 residues. Trimming left V 6 bases short and J 0 bases short, with 12 bases between. Germline lookup yields CDR1 LNHDA and CDR2 SQIVND (reference sequence). CDR3 sequence: CASRGGQGSGANVLTF. The CDR3 DNA reads TGTGCCAGTAGGGGGGGTCAGGGCTCTGGGGCCAACGTCCTGACTTTC.

The V and J genes are TRBV6-5 and TRBJ1-3; D call uncertain. Germline-derived CDR1 and CDR2 are MNHEY and SVGAGI. The CDR3 runs 16 residues. With 0 bases removed from V and 2 bases from J, the gap between germline ends came to 11 bases. As DNA, the CDR3 is TGTGCCAGCAGTTACTCGTCCGGCGGGGCTGGAAACACCATATATTTT. This translates into CASSYSSGGAGNTIYF.

A single count supports this clone. The chain has TRBV6-5 and TRBJ1-2, with a weak D call TRBD1 (5 bases). The CDR3 is 14 amino acids. In germline, CDR1 is MNHEY, CDR2 SVGAGI. Deletions cut 6 bases from V and 1 base from J, with 12 bases between. The CDR3 nucleotides read TGTGCCAGCAGCCTAAAAGACAGTAACTATGGCTACACCTTC. Protein: CASSLKDSNYGYTF.

Here the CDR3 reads CASSSTGDQETQYF. The CDR3 DNA reads as TGCGCCAGCAGCTCGACAGGGGACCAAGAGACCCAGTACTTC. The genes are TRBV5-1 and TRBJ2-5, with 8 bases identical to TRBD1. This CDR3 spans 14 amino acids. Germline CDR1 and CDR2: SGHRS and YFSETQ. J was trimmed by 0 bases and V by 3 bases; bases with no gene match: 1.

This chain connects TRBV2 to TRBJ2-5; D is unresolved. Trimming took 7 bases from V and 5 from J, leaving 14 bases between them. Germline V gene data show CDR1 as SNHLY and CDR2 as FYNNEI. The CDR3 is 13 residues long. The CDR3: CASNPVAEETQYF. The CDR3 region has the DNA TGTGCCAGCAATCCGGTAGCAGAGGAGACCCAGTACTTC.

This clone was observed a single time. The chain joins TRBV19 to TRBJ1-2, with a possible D match to TRBD1 (5 bases). The CDR3 contains 13 residues. Looked up from germline, CDR1 is LNHDA and CDR2 is SQIVND (reference sequence). The V end was cut by 6 bases, the J end by 1 base, with 9 bases between. The CDR3 coding sequence is TGTGCCAGTAGCCGGGACTTTAACTATGGCTACACCTTC. Encoded protein: CASSRDFNYGYTF.